This T cell receptor beta chain was retrieved from a study of neurological immune-mediated disorders. Study-wide results and limits: In HTLV-1-associated myelopathy, TCR clonal expansion was greatest, and in multiple sclerosis it was least, below healthy controls.

This clonotype was counted ten times or more. The antigen remains unidentified. Fewer than 1.2 million sorted CD4+ or CD8+ T cells made each library. The method for making cDNA was 5'RACE, and it used 10-nucleotide random UMIs. Each sequencing run yielded over 170 million TCR-beta sequences from 15-18 subjects. TCRdb processed the 5' RACE reads anew with MiXCR; each CDR3 protein has one entry. The data show approximately 40,000 distinct CDR3 sequences, around 5% seen once. Sequenced material: CD4+ T cells from blood. The sequence was collected from a young man in good health.

This CDR3 is CSVAWGTQYF. The DNA for the CDR3 is TGCAGCGTTGCATGGGGGACCCAGTACTTC. This chain joins TRBV29-1 and TRBJ2-5; D uncertain. The CDR3 has 10 amino acids. Germline CDR1 SQVTM, CDR2 ANQGSEA. Trimming pared 4 bases from V and 7 bases from J, leaving 7 bases between.